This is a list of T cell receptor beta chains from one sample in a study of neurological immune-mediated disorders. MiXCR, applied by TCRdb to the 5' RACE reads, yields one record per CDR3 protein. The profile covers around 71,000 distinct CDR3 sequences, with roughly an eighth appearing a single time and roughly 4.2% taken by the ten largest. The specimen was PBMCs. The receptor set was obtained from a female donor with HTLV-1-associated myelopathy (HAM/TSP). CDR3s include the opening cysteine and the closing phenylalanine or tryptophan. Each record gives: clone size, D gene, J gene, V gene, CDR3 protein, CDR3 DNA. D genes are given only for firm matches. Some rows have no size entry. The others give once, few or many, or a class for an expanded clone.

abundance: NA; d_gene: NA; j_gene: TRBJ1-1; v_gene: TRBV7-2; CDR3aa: CASSFYTEAFF; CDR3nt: TGTGCCAGCAGCTTTTACACTGAAGCTTTCTTT
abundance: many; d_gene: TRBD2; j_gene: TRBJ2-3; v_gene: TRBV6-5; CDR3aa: CASSYLSGGSTDTQYF; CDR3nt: TGTGCCAGCAGTTACCTGAGCGGGGGGAGCACAGATACGCAGTATTTT
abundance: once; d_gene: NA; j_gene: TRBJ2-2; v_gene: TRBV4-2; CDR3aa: CATSQELGNTGELFF; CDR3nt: TGTGCCACCAGCCAAGAACTGGGAAACACCGGGGAGCTGTTTTTT
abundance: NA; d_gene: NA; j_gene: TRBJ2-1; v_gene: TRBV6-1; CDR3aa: CASISSNEQFF; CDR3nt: TGTGCCAGCATTTCTAGCAATGAGCAGTTCTTC
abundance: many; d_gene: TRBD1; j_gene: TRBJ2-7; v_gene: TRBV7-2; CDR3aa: CASSRTGGPYEQYF; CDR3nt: TGTGCCAGCAGCCGTACAGGGGGGCCCTACGAGCAGTACTTC
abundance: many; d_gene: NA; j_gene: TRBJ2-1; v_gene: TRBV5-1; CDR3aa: CASSLGAGTSYNEQFF; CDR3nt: TGCGCCAGCAGCTTGGGGGCGGGCACCTCCTACAATGAGCAGTTCTTC
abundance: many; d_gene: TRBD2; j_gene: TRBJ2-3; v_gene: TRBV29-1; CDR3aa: CSGSGGATDTQYF; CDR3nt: TGCAGCGGAAGCGGGGGGGCCACAGATACGCAGTATTTT
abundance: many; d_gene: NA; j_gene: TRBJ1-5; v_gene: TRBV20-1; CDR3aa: CSAKAVSNQPQHF; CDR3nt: TGCAGTGCCAAGGCCGTTAGCAATCAGCCCCAGCATTTT
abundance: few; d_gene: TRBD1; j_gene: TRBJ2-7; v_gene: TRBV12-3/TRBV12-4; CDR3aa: CASTLKDRGPYEQYF; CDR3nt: TGTGCCAGCACCCTCAAAGACAGGGGGCCCTACGAGCAGTACTTC
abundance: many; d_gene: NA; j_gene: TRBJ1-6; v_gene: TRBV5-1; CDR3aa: CASSSSTGTSPLHF; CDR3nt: TGCGCCAGCAGCAGCTCAACAGGGACCTCACCCCTCCACTTT
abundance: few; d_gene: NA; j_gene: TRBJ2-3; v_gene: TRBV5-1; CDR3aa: CASTAGGSTDTQYF; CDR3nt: TGCGCCAGTACGGCTGGAGGGAGCACAGATACGCAGTATTTT
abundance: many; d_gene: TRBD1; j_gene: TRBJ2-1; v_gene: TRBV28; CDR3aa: CASNTGTVSYNEQFF; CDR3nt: TGTGCCAGCAACACCGGGACAGTATCCTACAATGAGCAGTTCTTC
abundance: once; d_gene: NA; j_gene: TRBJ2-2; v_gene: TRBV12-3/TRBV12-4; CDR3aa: CASSPRGRATGELFF; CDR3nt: TGTGCCAGCAGCCCACGGGGAAGAGCGACCGGGGAGCTGTTTTTT
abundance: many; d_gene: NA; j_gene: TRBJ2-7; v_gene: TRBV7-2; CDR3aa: CASSFGGRPYEQYF; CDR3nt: TGTGCCAGCAGCTTTGGGGGCCGTCCCTACGAGCAGTACTTC
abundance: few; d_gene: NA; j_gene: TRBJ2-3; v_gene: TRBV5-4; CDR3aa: CASRPGTSTDTQYF; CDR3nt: TGTGCCAGCAGACCCGGGACTAGCACAGATACGCAGTATTTT
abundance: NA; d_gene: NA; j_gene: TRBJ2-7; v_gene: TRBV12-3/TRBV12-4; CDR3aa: CASTNRAYGEEQYF; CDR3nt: TGTGCCAGCACGAATCGGGCCTACGGAGAAGAGCAGTACTTC
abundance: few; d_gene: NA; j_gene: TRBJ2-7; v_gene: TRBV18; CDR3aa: CASSPYFRTVSYEQYF; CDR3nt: TGTGCCAGCTCACCTTATTTCCGGACAGTCTCCTACGAGCAGTACTTC
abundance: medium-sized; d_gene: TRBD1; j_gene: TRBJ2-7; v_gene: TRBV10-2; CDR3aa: CASSAGTGFYEQYF; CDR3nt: TGCGCCAGCAGTGCCGGGACAGGGTTCTACGAGCAGTACTTC
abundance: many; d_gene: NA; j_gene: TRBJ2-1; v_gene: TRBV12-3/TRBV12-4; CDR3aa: CASSDGLLVANEQFF; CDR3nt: TGTGCCAGCAGTGACGGACTCCTCGTGGCCAATGAGCAGTTCTTC
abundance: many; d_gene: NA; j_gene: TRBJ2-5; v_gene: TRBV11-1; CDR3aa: CASSLGTEETQYF; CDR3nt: TGTGCCAGCAGCTTAGGGACAGAAGAGACCCAGTACTTC
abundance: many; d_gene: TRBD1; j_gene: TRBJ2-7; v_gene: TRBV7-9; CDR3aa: CASSSDRGPYEQYF; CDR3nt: TGTGCCAGCAGCTCGGACAGGGGCCCCTACGAGCAGTACTTC
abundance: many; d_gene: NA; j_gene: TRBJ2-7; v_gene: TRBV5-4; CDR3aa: CASSLAGSPVEQYF; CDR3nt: TGTGCCAGCAGCTTGGCGGGCTCTCCTGTCGAGCAGTACTTC
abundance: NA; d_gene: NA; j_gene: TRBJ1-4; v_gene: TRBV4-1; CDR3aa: CARTTWWANEKLFF; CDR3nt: TGCGCCAGAACGACCTGGTGGGCTAATGAAAAACTGTTTTTT